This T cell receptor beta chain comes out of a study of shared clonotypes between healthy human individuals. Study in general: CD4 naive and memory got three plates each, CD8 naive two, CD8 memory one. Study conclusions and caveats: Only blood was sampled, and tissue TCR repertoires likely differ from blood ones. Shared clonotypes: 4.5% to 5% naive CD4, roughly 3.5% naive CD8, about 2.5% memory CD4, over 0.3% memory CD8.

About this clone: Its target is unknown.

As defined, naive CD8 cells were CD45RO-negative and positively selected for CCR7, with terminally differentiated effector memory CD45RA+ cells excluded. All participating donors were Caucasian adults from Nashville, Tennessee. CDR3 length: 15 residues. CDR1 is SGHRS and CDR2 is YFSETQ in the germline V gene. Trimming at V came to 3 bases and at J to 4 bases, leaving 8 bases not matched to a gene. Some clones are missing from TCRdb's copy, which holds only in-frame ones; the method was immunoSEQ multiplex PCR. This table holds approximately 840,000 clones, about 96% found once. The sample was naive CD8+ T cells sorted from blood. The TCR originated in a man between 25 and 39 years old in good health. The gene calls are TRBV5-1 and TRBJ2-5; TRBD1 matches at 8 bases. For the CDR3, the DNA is TGCGCCAGCAGCTCCTACAGGGGGAGGACAGAGACCCAGTACTTC. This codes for CASSSYRGRTETQYF.